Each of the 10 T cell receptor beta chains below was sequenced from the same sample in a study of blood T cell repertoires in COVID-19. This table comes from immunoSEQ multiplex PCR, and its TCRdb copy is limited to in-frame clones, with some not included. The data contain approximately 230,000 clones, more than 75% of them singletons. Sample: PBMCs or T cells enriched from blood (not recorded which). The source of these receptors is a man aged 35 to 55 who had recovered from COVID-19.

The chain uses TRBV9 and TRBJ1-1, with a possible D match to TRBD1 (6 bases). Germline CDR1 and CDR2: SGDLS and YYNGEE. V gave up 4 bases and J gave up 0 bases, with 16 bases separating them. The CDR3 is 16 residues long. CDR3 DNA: TGTGCCAGCAGCCCTGCTAGTTGGACAGTGAACACTGAAGCTTTCTTT. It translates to CASSPASWTVNTEAFF.

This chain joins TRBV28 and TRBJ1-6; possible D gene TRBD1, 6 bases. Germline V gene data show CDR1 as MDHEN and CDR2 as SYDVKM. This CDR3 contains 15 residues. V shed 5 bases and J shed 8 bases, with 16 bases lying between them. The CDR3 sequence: CASSQPRGAHSPLHF. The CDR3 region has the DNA TGTGCCAGCAGTCAGCCTCGGGGGGCACATTCACCCCTCCACTTT.

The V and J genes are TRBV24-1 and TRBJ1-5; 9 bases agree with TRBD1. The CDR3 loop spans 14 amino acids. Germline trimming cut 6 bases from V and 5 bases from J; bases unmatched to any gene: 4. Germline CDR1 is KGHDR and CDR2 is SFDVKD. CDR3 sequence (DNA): TGTGCCACCAGTATCGGGACAGGGCATCAGCCCCAGCATTTT. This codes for CATSIGTGHQPQHF.

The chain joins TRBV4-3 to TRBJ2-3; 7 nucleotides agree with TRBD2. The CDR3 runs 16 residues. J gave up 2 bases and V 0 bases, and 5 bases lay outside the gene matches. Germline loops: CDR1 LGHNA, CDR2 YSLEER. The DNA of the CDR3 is TGCGCCAGCAGCCAAGAATGGGGGGGATACACAGATACGCAGTATTTT. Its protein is CASSQEWGGYTDTQYF.

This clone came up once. CDR3 DNA sequence: TGTGCCAGCAGTTTATTCTCTTCCTACATATATTTT. It yields the protein CASSLFSSYIYF. The chain links TRBV12-3 or TRBV12-4 to TRBJ1-3; no clear D gene. This CDR3 is built from 12 residues. V gave up 2 bases and J gave up 12 bases, with 11 bases separating them.

The CDR3 DNA reads as TGCGCCAGCAGCCAAGATGGGTTAAAGGGGGCTATCTACAATGAGCAGTTCTTC. Amino acid sequence: CASSQDGLKGAIYNEQFF. The J gene is TRBJ2-1, the V gene TRBV4-3, with 7 bases aligning to TRBD1. The CDR3 is 18 residues long. Germline-derived CDR1 and CDR2 are LGHNA and YSLEER. J was trimmed by 3 bases and V by 0 bases; bases with no gene match: 11.

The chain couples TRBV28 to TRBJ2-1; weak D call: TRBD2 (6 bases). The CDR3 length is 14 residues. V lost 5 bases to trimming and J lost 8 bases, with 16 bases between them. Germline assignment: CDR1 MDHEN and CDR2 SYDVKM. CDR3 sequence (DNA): TGTGCCAGCAGTCCCTCGGGGGAGACCCATGAGCAGTTCTTC. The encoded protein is CASSPSGETHEQFF.

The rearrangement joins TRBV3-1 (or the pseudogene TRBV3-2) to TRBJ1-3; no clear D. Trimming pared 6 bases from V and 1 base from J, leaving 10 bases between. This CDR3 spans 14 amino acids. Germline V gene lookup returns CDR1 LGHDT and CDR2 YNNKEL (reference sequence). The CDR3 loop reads CASRRESSGNTIYF. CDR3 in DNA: TGTGCCAGCAGACGGGAGAGTTCTGGAAACACCATATATTTT.

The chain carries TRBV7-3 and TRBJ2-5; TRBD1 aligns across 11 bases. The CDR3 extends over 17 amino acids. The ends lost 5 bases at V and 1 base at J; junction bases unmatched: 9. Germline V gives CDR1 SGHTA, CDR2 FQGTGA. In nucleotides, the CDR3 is TGTGCCAGCAGCCCAAGGACAGGGGGCAGAACCCAAGAGACCCAGTACTTC. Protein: CASSPRTGGRTQETQYF.

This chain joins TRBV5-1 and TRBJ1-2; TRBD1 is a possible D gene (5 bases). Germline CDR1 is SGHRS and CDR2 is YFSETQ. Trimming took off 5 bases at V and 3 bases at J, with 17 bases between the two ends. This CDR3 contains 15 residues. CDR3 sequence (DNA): TGCGCCAGCAGATTTTTGGGGGGGACTTACTATGGCTACACCTTC. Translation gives CASRFLGGTYYGYTF.